The present T cell receptor (beta chain) was sequenced within a study of regulatory T cells in long-lasting Graves disease. A word on this clonotype: Its target is not known.

Study-wide results and caveats: No thyroid tissue was studied; the work used peripheral blood only. Persistent Graves' cases showed lower TCR diversity than newly diagnosed cases.

For TCR beta, libraries came from iRepertoire HTBI primers and Arm-PCR of CDR3 regions. TCRdb used MiXCR to reprocess the multiplex PCR reads, holding one entry per CDR3 protein. The data show a few hundred thousand distinct CDR3 sequences, more than 20% seen once. Time point: persistent/refractory GD, antithyroid drugs over 5 years with positive TRAb. PBMCs provided the RNA from which the TCR library was made. Peripheral blood, around 9 milliliters per patient, was collected in EDTA tubes. The sample in question was peripheral blood mononuclear cells (PBMCs), obtained when the disease was refractory, from a patient treated with antithyroid drugs. The sequence derives from a woman in her forties with Graves disease.

This CDR3 reads CASSLNDGYTF. As DNA, the CDR3 is TGTGCCAGCAGCTTGAATGATGGCTACACCTTC. The chain recombines TRBV5-4 with TRBJ1-2; D unclear. Trimming left V 1 base short and J 6 bases short, with 4 bases between. CDR1 and CDR2 (germline): SGHNT, YYREEE (reference sequence). The CDR3 extends over 11 amino acids.